This paragraph reports one T cell receptor beta chain. The target of this receptor is not known. Base qualities are not at hand, and no much larger clone is one base apart. TCRbeta CDR3 regions were sequenced with the immunoSEQ Assay. After extraction, genomic DNA underwent amplification by bias-controlled multiplex PCR, followed by high-throughput sequencing. The source study handled its data this way. To quantify the absolute abundance of every unique TCRbeta CDR3 region, sequences were collapsed and filtered. T cell fraction was estimated by normalizing TCRbeta template counts to usable DNA, which was measured by amplifying reference genes present in all nucleated cells. Repertoire TCRs were annotated as SARS-CoV-2-specific when V gene, CDR3 amino acid sequence and J gene were exactly matched to a known reactive TCR set. The reference SARS-CoV-2 TCR set came from MIRA and was filtered for enrichment in COVID-19-positive ImmuneCODE repertoires, removing public or cross-reactive TCRs. Using the MIRA antigens, annotated TCRs were further analysed by specific ORF or by position within an ORF. Breadth was defined as annotated unique rearrangements over total unique productive rearrangements; depth was the summed frequency of those rearrangements. Two-sided Wilcoxon rank-sum tests were used to compare TCR breadth between groups. In its TCRdb copy, this immuneACCESS table keeps in-frame sequences only and misses some clones. Where compared with another copy, unresolved V genes explain less than half of these, and the others have no known cause. V, J and clone size derive from that table, while D and trimming were established from the DNA sequence. The sample has around 170,000 clones on record, around nine tenths of them singletons. The top ten constitute 5.9% of the sample.

The sample's time point, from its label and the paper: individuals recovered from natural SARS-CoV-2 infection. This sample is part of a study of Ad26.COV2.S vaccination and SARS-CoV-2 variants (dated by TCRdb to the early 2020s). Notes on the research overall: TCRbeta repertoire sequencing was used to assess the specificity and breadth of SARS-CoV-2-reactive T cell receptors after Ad26.COV2.S vaccination. The TCR-sequenced set comprised approximately 32 samples: around 20 Ad26.COV2.S vaccine recipients, 5 placebo recipients and 8 SARS-CoV-2 convalescent individuals. Broader findings and caveats from the paper: According to the authors, total T cell responses may have been underestimated by the TCR breadth and depth analyses. Non-spike TCR breadth was comparable between vaccine and placebo recipients, consistent with the vaccine containing only spike. After vaccination, spike-specific CD8+ and CD4+ T cell responses were reported to show substantial breadth. Ad26.COV2.S recipients had higher spike-specific TCR breadth than placebo recipients (P = 0.0014).

CDR1 SGHVS and CDR2 FNYEAQ are derived from the germline V gene. Reading from cysteine to phenylalanine, the CDR3 counts 15 amino acids. Of the read, only the CDR3 DNA is kept; its 45 bases are in frame from base 1. Trimming removed 5 bases from V and 0 bases from J; the gene matches leave 5 bases unexplained. Sequencing was performed on peripheral blood, taken after recovery from COVID-19. This TCR derives from a human donor who had recovered from COVID-19. The chain was built from TRBV7-6 and TRBJ2-7, and 9 junctional nucleotides match TRBD1. Read as DNA, the sequence is TGTGCCAGCAGCCCCGGACAGGGGACCTCCTACGAGCAGTACTTC. It codes for CASSPGQGTSYEQYF.